The clone carrying this T cell receptor (beta chain) was counted only a few times. Its antigen remains unidentified. This sample was included in a study of beta chain features in type 1 diabetes. Study-wide points: Moderate but significant shortening of TCRB CDR3s was recorded in all four CD4+ subsets from Type 1 diabetes patients.

The investigators reverse transcribed all of the isolated RNA, so they sequenced expressed TCRB transcripts. The table came from immunoSEQ multiplex PCR; TCRdb's copy has only in-frame clones and leaves some out. This repertoire shows some 250,000 clones, 14% found once; its top ten account for 0.015% to 0.02%. This CDR3 spans 15 amino acids. Germline V lookup: CDR1 MNHEY, CDR2 SMNVEV (reference sequence). Trimming stripped 2 bases from V and 4 bases from J, with 14 bases between. The gene calls are TRBV27 and TRBJ1-1; D is uncertain. The clonotype comes from a young man with type 1 diabetes. The sequenced material came from naive CD4+ T cells from blood. The CDR3 DNA sequence: TGTGCCAGCAGTTTAAAGTGGGCAGAGACCACTGAAGCTTTCTTT. Protein product: CASSLKWAETTEAFF.